Presented here are 17 T cell receptor beta chains from one specimen sequenced in a study of kidney transplant recipient with SARS-CoV-2 infection. TCRdb recomputed calls from the reads with MiXCR, one row per CDR3 protein. The data contain 200,000 to 300,000 distinct CDR3 sequences, about 30% of them singletons. The starting material was a blood sample, obtained at baseline and on day 111 from a kidney transplant recipient. These receptors all come from a young adult male patient who had COVID-19 and was a kidney transplant recipient. Some T cells may be provided by the graft donor.

Of note for this clonotype: Just one base apart from a much larger clone, this may be a read error. This rearrangement joins TRBV2 to TRBJ1-1; no clear D. Trimming took off 5 bases at V and 4 bases at J, with 17 bases between the two ends. This CDR3 has 15 residues. CDR1 is SNHLY, CDR2 FYNNEI, per germline. The CDR3 loop is CASSSDPRSCTEAFF. CDR3 bases: TGTGCCAGCAGTTCAGACCCGAGGTCGTGCACTGAAGCTTTCTTT.

This clonotype was counted at least ten times. This chain uses TRBV4-2 with TRBJ2-2; maybe TRBD2 (5 bases). This CDR3 comprises 14 residues. Germline V gene lookup returns CDR1 LGHNA and CDR2 YNFKEQ. Between the trimmed V and J ends, which lost 6 bases and 4 bases, there was a span of 12 bases. The CDR3 nucleotides are TGTGCCAGCAGTTCCGGAGGAGGCACCGGGGAGCTGTTTTTT. It codes for CASSSGGGTGELFF.

The CDR3: CASLMYHPRKTYGYTF. In DNA, the CDR3 is TGTGCCAGCTTGATGTATCATCCACGAAAGACCTATGGCTACACCTTC. The V gene is TRBV5-8, the J gene TRBJ1-2, with D uncertain. This CDR3 has 16 amino acids. Deletions cut 7 bases from V and 4 bases from J, with 23 bases between. Germline V CDR1 and CDR2: SGHTS, YDEGEE.

In the case of this clonotype: A much larger clonotype is one base distant, so this may be a read error. The V gene is TRBV20-1, the J gene TRBJ2-2; D not certain. V was cut by 5 bases and J by 6 bases, with 16 bases left in between. Germline V gives CDR1 DFQATT, CDR2 SNEGSKA (reference sequence). The CDR3 runs to 14 residues. The CDR3 spells CSASGRIDAGELFF. In DNA form, the CDR3 reads TGCAGTGCTTCGGGCAGAATAGACGCCGGGGAGCTGTTTTTT.

The table lists this clonotype with a count of one. A read error may account for a junction end that differs from germline. The chain couples TRBV6-5 to TRBJ1-2; the D is unclear. This CDR3 comprises 17 residues. Germline assignment: CDR1 MNHEY and CDR2 SVGAGI. CDR3 amino acids: CAGSRPGSMRKTYGYTF. The CDR3 coding sequence is TGTGCCGGCAGTCGGCCCGGCTCTATGCGAAAGACCTATGGCTACACCTTC.

This clonotype was detected many times. The V call is TRBV12-5, the J call TRBJ1-2, with D perhaps matching TRBD1 (5 bases). This CDR3 contains 17 residues. The V end was cut by 5 bases, the J end by 4 bases, with 23 bases between. CDR1 and CDR2 from the germline V gene are LGHNT and FRNRAP. CDR3 sequence: CASGGCALQGKTYGYTF. The CDR3 DNA is TGTGCTAGTGGTGGTTGCGCTTTGCAGGGAAAGACCTATGGCTACACCTTC.

The sample holds many counts of this clonotype. The CDR3 coding sequence is TGTGCCAGCTCCGCCGGGCAGGGAGCGGGGGAGACCCAGTACTTC. This translates into CASSAGQGAGETQYF. The J gene is TRBJ2-5, the V gene TRBV2; 7 bases map to TRBD2. Germline CDR1 is SNHLY and CDR2 is FYNNEI. V shed 8 bases and J 5 bases; nucleotides not matched to a gene: 14. The CDR3 has 15 residues. Combining the CDR3 with reference TRBV2 and TRBJ2-5 gives the whole variable domain EPEVTQTPSHQVTQMGQEVILRCVPISNHLYFYWYRQILGQKVEFLVSFYNNEISEKSEIFDDQFSVERPDGSNFTLKIRSTKLEDSAMYFCASSAGQGAGETQYFGPGTRLLVL.

Many counts were recorded for this clonotype. V usage is TRBV20-1 and J usage is TRBJ1-3; D is unclear. The V and J ends lost 1 base and 3 bases respectively, with 10 bases between them. This CDR3 is 14 amino acids long. Per the germline V gene, CDR1 is DFQATT and CDR2 is SNEGSKA (reference sequence). CDR3 sequence reads: CSARATRDGNTIYF. CDR3 coding DNA: TGCAGTGCTAGAGCGACCAGAGATGGAAACACCATATATTTT.

With respect to this clonotype: It is likely a read error, because the conserved phenylalanine at the end of the CDR3 is missing. CDR3 DNA: TGTGCCAGCAGTGGCAGTCTAGAACTGGGAAAGACCTATGGCTACACCCTC. Translating it yields CASSGSLELGKTYGYTL. This rearrangement joins TRBV25-1 to TRBJ1-2; no clear D. This CDR3 contains 17 residues. Germline V CDR1 and CDR2: MGHDK, SYGVNS. V lost 4 bases and J 4 bases, leaving 22 bases between the germline ends.

This clonotype was observed at least ten times. The chain links TRBV7-8 to TRBJ1-2; D not certain. The CDR3 loop spans 17 amino acids. Trimming stripped 5 bases from V and 4 bases from J, with 23 bases between. CDR1 is SGHVS and CDR2 is FQNEAQ in the germline V gene. CDR3 region: CASSAIMFTRKTYGYTF. Written as DNA, the CDR3 is TGTGCCAGCAGCGCAATTATGTTTACCCGAAAGACCTATGGCTACACCTTC.

This clonotype was detected many times. The gene calls are TRBV2 and TRBJ2-2; the D is unclear. Germline V gene lookup returns CDR1 SNHLY and CDR2 FYNNEI. The CDR3 is made up of 15 amino acids. Trimming removed 2 bases at V and 6 bases at J, with 13 bases between. CDR3 loop: CASSELPQGPGELFF. Here the CDR3 DNA reads TGTGCCAGCAGTGAACTGCCCCAAGGTCCCGGGGAGCTGTTTTTT.

The V call is TRBV11-3, the J call TRBJ2-3; 10 bases are shared with TRBD2. Trimming took 3 bases from V and 5 from J; bases not matched to a gene: 11. The CDR3 spans 17 residues. The germline gives CDR1 SGHNT, CDR2 YENEEA. The CDR3 protein is CASSLRKVTSGVDTQYF. The DNA of the CDR3 is TGTGCCAGCAGCTTGAGGAAGGTTACTAGCGGGGTAGATACGCAGTATTTT.

This clonotype was counted between two and nine times. This sequence joins TRBV10-2 and TRBJ1-2; no firm D call. V was pared by 5 bases and J by 4 bases, with 23 bases between. Germline CDR1 is WSHSY and CDR2 is SAAADI. The CDR3 sequence is 17 residues long. CDR3 protein: CASSTITTSRKTYGYTF. Here the CDR3 DNA reads TGCGCCAGCAGTACGATCACCACTTCTAGAAAGACCTATGGCTACACCTTC.

This clonotype was counted only a few times. Possible read error: a much larger clone is one base away. This chain joins TRBV19 and TRBJ1-2; D unresolved. CDR3 size: 17 residues. CDR1 and CDR2 from the germline V gene are LNHDA and SQIVND (reference sequence). Trimming removed 5 bases at V and 4 bases at J, with 23 bases between. The CDR3 region is CASSEMRANRKTYGYTF. DNA of the CDR3: TGTGCCAGTAGTGAGATGAGGGCAAATCGAAAGACCTATGGCTACACCTTC.

Comment on this clonotype: A much larger clone lies one base from this, so it may be a read error. The V call is TRBV5-1, the J call TRBJ1-2; D not certain. Germline loops: CDR1 SGHRS, CDR2 YFSETQ. There are 16 residues in the CDR3. V lost 7 bases to trimming and J lost 7 bases, with 26 bases between them. The CDR3 DNA sequence: TGCGCCAGCCATATAATATCGGTTCGAAAGACCTGTGGCTACACCTTC. Protein product: CASHIISVRKTCGYTF.

Concerning this clonotype itself: A much more abundant neighbour one base away suggests this may be a read error. This sequence joins TRBV18 and TRBJ1-2; 10 positions match TRBD1. Germline assignment: CDR1 KGHSH and CDR2 LQKENI. This CDR3 region has 14 residues. The CDR3 here is CASSPTGGGYGCTF. The DNA for the CDR3 is TGTGCCAGCTCACCGACAGGGGGCGGCTATGGCTGCACCTTC.

This clonotype has ten or more counts. This chain uses TRBV6-5 with TRBJ1-6, with 9 positions matching TRBD1. This CDR3 is 16 amino acids long. V shed 2 bases, J shed 7 bases, and the junction held 6 bases outside the gene matches. Germline values: CDR1 MNHEY, CDR2 SVGAGI. In DNA form, the CDR3 reads TGTGCCAGCAGTTACGGTAGGGACAGGGAAAATTCACCCCTCCACTTT. It specifies CASSYGRDRENSPLHF.